Below are 20 T cell receptor beta chains sequenced from a single sample in a study of T cells in Graves' hyperthyroidism and ophthalmopathy. Authors of the study amplified TCR beta CDR3 regions from RNA transcripts. First-round RT-PCR targeting the TCR CDR3 was performed with the HTBI primer set. MiXCR, applied by TCRdb to the multiplex PCR reads, yields one record per CDR3 protein. There are approximately 430,000 distinct CDR3 sequences in the sample; 14% to 15% occur only once, and roughly 13% lies in the top ten. Input material: blood. The origin of the receptors is a man between 18 and 29 years old with Graves' ophthalmopathy.

The sample holds a few counts of this clonotype. The rearrangement joins TRBV14 to TRBJ2-5; TRBD2 agrees at 9 bases. CDR3 length: 16 residues. Germline-derived CDR1 and CDR2 are SGHDN and FVKESK. V was pared by 4 bases and J by 0 bases, with 6 bases of the junction left unmatched. For the CDR3, the DNA is TGTGCCAGCAGCCCAACGAGCGGGGGGCACCAAGAGACCCAGTACTTC. Translating gives CASSPTSGGHQETQYF.

This clonotype was seen at least ten times. V usage is TRBV12-3 or TRBV12-4 and J usage is TRBJ2-6; D not certain. Trimming pared 6 bases from V and 2 bases from J, leaving 2 bases between. This CDR3 is built from 12 residues. CDR3 in DNA: TGTGCCAGCAGGGCTGGGGCCAACGTCCTGACTTTC. Translating gives CASRAGANVLTF.

This clonotype has a count of ten or more. The chain recombines TRBV6-1 with TRBJ2-1; no clear D. Germline lookup yields CDR1 MNHNS and CDR2 SASEGT. The germline V and J ends were trimmed by 2 bases and 2 bases, with 13 bases remaining between them. The CDR3 is 16 residues long. The chain's CDR3 is CASSENALAPYNEQFF. In DNA form, the CDR3 reads TGTGCCAGCAGTGAAAACGCCTTAGCTCCCTACAATGAGCAGTTCTTC.

The rearrangement uses TRBV6-1 and TRBJ1-4, with 7 bases that match TRBD1. CDR1 MNHNS and CDR2 SASEGT come from the germline V gene. The J segment lost 6 bases and the V segment lost 11 bases, leaving 9 bases of the junction unmatched. This CDR3 is 13 amino acids long. The CDR3 region is CAAKGGGYEKLFF. CDR3 DNA sequence: TGTGCCGCCAAGGGAGGGGGCTATGAAAAACTGTTTTTT.

The V call is TRBV6-2 or TRBV6-3, the J call TRBJ2-4; D is perhaps TRBD1 or TRBD2 (7 bases each). CDR1 and CDR2 from the germline V gene are MNHEY and SVGEGT. This CDR3 comprises 16 residues. The V end was cut by 6 bases, the J end by 7 bases, with 22 bases between. The CDR3 loop reads CASSRGGGEDLNIQYF. The CDR3 bases are TGTGCCAGCAGCAGGGGGGGGGGAGAGGACCTGAACATTCAGTACTTC.

The sample holds many counts of this clonotype. This chain links TRBV4-1 with TRBJ1-1; TRBD1 agrees at 7 bases. The J segment lost 0 bases and the V segment lost 1 base, leaving 2 bases of the junction unmatched. This CDR3 spans 15 amino acids. Germline V gives CDR1 MGHRA, CDR2 YSYEKL. CDR3 in DNA: TGCGCCAGCAGCCAAGTCACAGGGGTGAACACTGAAGCTTTCTTT. This codes for CASSQVTGVNTEAFF.

This clonotype appeared a few times. The chain joins TRBV30 to TRBJ1-3; the match to TRBD1 covers 10 bases. V dropped 7 bases and J dropped 0; count of bases not matched to a gene: 9. Germline CDR1 and CDR2: GTSNPN and SVGIG (reference sequence). There are 16 residues in the CDR3. The CDR3 sequence: CAYSGTGALSGNTIYF. CDR3 DNA sequence: TGTGCCTATTCCGGGACAGGGGCTCTCTCTGGAAACACCATATATTTT.

This clonotype occurred many times. The chain recombines TRBV30 with TRBJ1-2; D remains ambiguous. Germline-derived CDR1 and CDR2 are GTSNPN and SVGIG (reference sequence). V dropped 0 bases and J dropped 5 bases, with 4 bases sitting between them. CDR3 size: 11 residues. The CDR3 protein is CAWSVLYGYTF. The CDR3 coding sequence is TGTGCCTGGAGTGTACTATATGGCTACACCTTC.

The rearrangement uses TRBV12-3 or TRBV12-4 and TRBJ2-7, with D maybe TRBD1 (6 bases). Trimming left V 10 bases short and J 1 base short, with 14 bases between. This CDR3 has 13 amino acids. In nucleotides, the CDR3 is TGTGCCATCAGAGTTGGACAGTCCTACGAGCAGTACTTC. It encodes CAIRVGQSYEQYF.

This clonotype was found many times. This chain's CDR3 is CATVGPGDTQYF. CDR3 bases: TGTGCCACTGTTGGTCCCGGAGATACGCAGTATTTT. The chain employs TRBV24-1 and TRBJ2-3; D gene uncertain. In germline, CDR1 is KGHDR, CDR2 SFDVKD. Trimming removed 10 bases from V and 5 bases from J, with 12 bases in between. The CDR3 contains 12 residues.

About this clonotype itself: A single base separates this from a much larger clone, so it may be a read error. The chain couples TRBV20-1 to TRBJ2-4, with 7 positions matching TRBD2. The CDR3 spans 15 residues. CDR1 and CDR2 (germline): DFQATT, SNEGSKA (reference sequence). The V gene end was trimmed by 6 bases and the J gene end by 0 bases; junction bases not matched to a gene: 8. The CDR3 DNA is TGCAGTGCGGTTCGAGCGGGGTTAGCCAAAAACATTCAGTACTTC. This encodes CSAVRAGLAKNIQYF.

Worth noting for this clonotype: It may be a read error: a sequence one base away is much more abundant. The rearrangement joins TRBV7-3 to TRBJ2-1; 8 bases are a match to TRBD1. Germline V lookup: CDR1 SGHTA, CDR2 FQGTGA. This CDR3 spans 15 amino acids. Here the CDR3 DNA reads TGTGCCAGCAGCACGGGACAGGTTATTAACAATGAGCAGTCCTTC. Encoded protein: CASSTGQVINNEQSF.

This clonotype was recorded many times. The rearrangement links TRBV2 to TRBJ1-1, with D maybe TRBD1 (6 bases). CDR3 length: 14 amino acids. The V end lost 3 bases, the J end lost 5 bases, and 13 bases lay between the germline ends. CDR1 is SNHLY and CDR2 is FYNNEI in the germline V gene. The CDR3 DNA is TGTGCCAGCAGTGATGGGGGGGGCTTTACTGAAGCTTTCTTT. Its protein is CASSDGGGFTEAFF.

This clonotype was seen at least ten times. J is TRBJ2-1 and V is TRBV7-9; 11 bases fit TRBD2. V lost 10 bases, J lost 7 bases, and 9 bases stayed unmatched. The CDR3 runs 14 residues. Germline V gene sequence: CDR1 SEHNR, CDR2 FQNEAQ (reference sequence). The CDR3 nucleotides are TGTGCCACCATAGCGGGAGGGCCTTTTAATGAGCAGTTCTTC. This sequence encodes CATIAGGPFNEQFF.

This clonotype was counted many times. V is TRBV3-1 and J is TRBJ1-1; the D gene is possibly TRBD1 (5 bases). The CDR3 has 13 residues. V lost 1 base to trimming and J lost 6 bases, with 9 bases between them. Per the germline V gene, CDR1 is LGHDT and CDR2 is YNNKEL (reference sequence). In DNA form, the CDR3 reads TGTGCCAGCAGCCAAGCAGGGTTCCCTGAAGCTTTCTTT. Encoded protein: CASSQAGFPEAFF. The full variable domain, with the rest looked up from reference TRBV3-1 and TRBJ1-1, is DTAVSQTPKYLVTQMGNDKSIKCEQNLGHDTMYWYKQDSKKFLKIMFSYNNKELIINETVPNRFSPKSPDKAHLNLHINSLELGDSAVYFCASSQAGFPEAFFGQGTRLTVV.

This clonotype has a count of ten or more. The chain links TRBV20-1 to TRBJ1-4; no firm D call. V was cut by 3 bases and J by 8 bases, with 13 bases left in between. CDR1 is DFQATT, CDR2 SNEGSKA, per germline (reference sequence). The CDR3 totals 13 residues. The CDR3 sequence is CSARWIEYEKLFF. The DNA for the CDR3 is TGCAGTGCTAGGTGGATAGAGTACGAAAAACTGTTTTTT.

J is TRBJ2-1 and V is TRBV10-3, with TRBD2 identical over 8 bases. The CDR3 loop spans 13 amino acids. Germline V gene lookup returns CDR1 ENHRY and CDR2 SYGVKD. The CDR3 is CSERERLKNEQFF. In DNA, the CDR3 is TGTAGTGAGCGGGAGAGGTTAAAGAATGAGCAGTTCTTC.

Remarks on this clonotype: A read error is possible here, since a much larger clone lies one base away. This rearrangement joins TRBV9 to TRBJ2-3; TRBD2 agrees at 7 bases. Germline V gene data show CDR1 as SGDLS and CDR2 as YYNGEE. The CDR3 spans 17 residues. CDR3 amino acids: CASSEDWGGKPTDTQCF. The DNA for the CDR3 is TGTGCCAGCAGCGAGGACTGGGGGGGGAAGCCCACAGATACGCAGTGTTTT.

This chain uses TRBV5-1 with TRBJ1-1, with D unclear. This CDR3 is 12 amino acids long. CDR1 SGHRS and CDR2 YFSETQ come from the germline V gene. The V end was cut by 1 base, the J end by 8 bases, with 9 bases between. Here the CDR3 reads CASSLRPGEAFF. Here the CDR3 DNA reads TGCGCCAGCAGCTTGAGACCGGGAGAAGCTTTCTTT.

This chain links TRBV19 with TRBJ2-1; 14 bases are a match to TRBD2. CDR3 length: 18 amino acids. The V and J ends lost 4 bases and 1 base, in that order; junction bases with no gene match: 6. Per germline, CDR1 LNHDA and CDR2 SQIVND (reference sequence). The CDR3 coding sequence is TGTGCCAGTAGTACAAGGGGACTAGCGGGAGTTTCCTACAATGAGCAGTTCTTC. Translated, it gives CASSTRGLAGVSYNEQFF.